The 23 T cell receptor beta chains below come from one sample, sequenced in a study of T cell responses to AZD1222 COVID-19 vaccine. Produced via immunoSEQ multiplex PCR; TCRdb's table is partial and in-frame only. In the table there are over 150,000 clones, about 92% of which are singletons. The sequences come from peripheral blood, collected on day 0 of AZD1222 vaccination. The receptors here all came from an adult in good health.

This clone was counted once. The chain combines TRBV7-3 with TRBJ2-3; 13 nucleotides agree with TRBD2. The V and J ends lost 4 bases and 5 bases, in that order; junction bases with no gene match: 3. Germline V gene sequence: CDR1 SGHTA, CDR2 FQGTGA. This CDR3 is 15 amino acids long. CDR3 sequence reads: CASSSLAGGIDTQYF. The CDR3, as DNA: TGTGCCAGCAGCTCACTAGCGGGAGGGATAGATACGCAGTATTTT.

This chain joins TRBV10-1 and TRBJ2-2, with 9 bases aligning to TRBD2. CDR1 is WNHNN, CDR2 SYGVQD, per germline (reference sequence). This CDR3 has 19 residues. V lost 3 bases to trimming and J lost 0 bases; unmatched junction nucleotides: 11. In DNA, the CDR3 is TGCGCCAGCAGTGATTTTCATCTAGCGGGGTTCGCGAACACCGGGGAGCTGTTTTTT. It encodes CASSDFHLAGFANTGELFF.

This clone was observed a single time. The genes are TRBV3-1 (or the pseudogene TRBV3-2) and TRBJ1-4; tentatively, D is TRBD1 (5 bases). This CDR3 contains 15 residues. The V gene's germline CDR1 is LGHDT and CDR2 YNNKEL (reference sequence). V was clipped by 1 base and J by 2 bases, with 8 bases between them. The CDR3 DNA reads TGTGCCAGCAGCCAAGGATGGGGGACTAATGAAAAACTGTTTTTT. As protein: CASSQGWGTNEKLFF.

The chain recombines TRBV7-8 with TRBJ1-2, with D unresolved. CDR3 size: 14 residues. The V gene's germline CDR1 is SGHVS and CDR2 FQNEAQ. Between the trimmed V and J ends, which lost 1 base and 5 bases, there was a span of 11 bases. The CDR3 coding sequence is TGTGCCAGCAGCTTAGGTTGGGCAGAATATGGCTACACCTTC. This sequence encodes CASSLGWAEYGYTF.

The CDR3 here is CATRSKSYEQYF. The DNA for the CDR3 is TGTGCCACCCGGTCTAAGTCCTACGAGCAGTACTTC. The J gene is TRBJ2-7, the V gene TRBV10-3; D is ambiguous. CDR3 length: 12 residues. Germline assignment: CDR1 ENHRY and CDR2 SYGVKD. The ends were cut back, 10 bases at V and 1 base at J, with 11 bases in the middle.

The chain links TRBV24-1 to TRBJ2-1, with 14 nucleotides matching TRBD2. Germline CDR1 and CDR2: KGHDR and SFDVKD. The CDR3 spans 21 residues. Losses at the gene ends were 4 bases for V and 5 bases for J; bases not matched to a gene: 18. Here the CDR3 DNA reads TGTGCCACCAGTGACCCCCTTACCGGGACTAGCGGGAGCAGTCGCAACAATGAGCAGTTCTTC. It codes for CATSDPLTGTSGSSRNNEQFF.

The chain joins TRBV18 to TRBJ1-5; 7 bases are shared with TRBD1. The length of the CDR3 is 16 residues. The V gene's germline CDR1 is KGHSH and CDR2 LQKENI. V shed 4 bases and J 0 bases; nucleotides not matched to a gene: 6. The CDR3 region is CASSLFGTDSNQPQHF. The CDR3 nucleotides are TGTGCCAGCTCACTATTTGGGACAGATAGCAATCAGCCCCAGCATTTT. Full variable domain (rest looked up from reference TRBV18 and TRBJ1-5): NAGVMQNPRHLVRRRGQEARLRCSPMKGHSHVYWYRQLPEEGLKFMVYLQKENIIDESGMPKERFSAEFPKEGPSILRIQQVVRGDSAAYFCASSLFGTDSNQPQHFGDGTRLSIL.

The chain has TRBV7-9 and TRBJ2-7, with D perhaps assigned TRBD1 or TRBD2 (5 bases each). Germline CDR1 reads SEHNR; CDR2 reads FQNEAQ (reference sequence). V lost 6 bases and J lost 1, with 19 bases in between. The CDR3 spans 16 residues. The CDR3 nucleotides are TGTGCCAGCAGATCCGTCCGGGGACGAGTTTCCTACGAGCAGTACTTC. This translates into CASRSVRGRVSYEQYF.

The chain combines TRBV19 with TRBJ1-1; no reliable D call. Trimming shortened V by 7 bases and J by 7 bases, and 19 bases separated the two germline ends. The CDR3 totals 14 residues. Germline-derived CDR1 and CDR2 are LNHDA and SQIVND (reference sequence). CDR3 sequence reads: CASKDFQRENEAFF. The CDR3 DNA reads TGTGCCAGTAAGGATTTTCAGAGAGAAAATGAAGCTTTCTTT.

The chain is built from TRBV28 and TRBJ2-5, with 9 bases identical to TRBD2. The CDR3 spans 14 residues. Germline CDR1 is MDHEN and CDR2 is SYDVKM. CDR3 bases: TGTGCGATCGCGGGGGGGAGGGTCGGCGAGACCCAGTACTTC. It specifies CAIAGGRVGETQYF. Filled out from reference TRBV28 and TRBJ2-5, the complete variable domain reads DVKVTQSSRYLVKRTGEKVFLECVQDMDHENMFWYRQDPGLGLRLIYFSYDVKMKEKGDIPEGYSVSREKKERFSLILESASTNQTSMYLCAIAGGRVGETQYFGPGTRLLVL.

The CDR3 protein is CSARLFDEQFF. The DNA for the CDR3 is TGCAGTGCTAGACTATTCGATGAGCAGTTCTTC. The gene calls are TRBV20-1 and TRBJ2-1, with D unclear. Germline V gene sequence: CDR1 DFQATT, CDR2 SNEGSKA (reference sequence). V lost 2 bases and J lost 8, with 7 bases in between. CDR3 length: 11 residues.

This clone was counted a few times. The CDR3 coding sequence is TGCGCCAGCAGCTTGGTTGCTGGGAATCAGCCCCAGCATTTT. Translating it yields CASSLVAGNQPQHF. The gene calls are TRBV5-1 and TRBJ1-5, with D uncertain. The CDR3 runs to 14 residues. Germline CDR1 SGHRS, CDR2 YFSETQ. The ends were cut back, 0 bases at V and 4 bases at J, with 8 bases in the middle.

The chain uses TRBV7-8 and TRBJ1-1, with 7 nucleotides matching TRBD1. V shed 1 base and J 4 bases; nucleotides not matched to a gene: 3. Germline V gives CDR1 SGHVS, CDR2 FQNEAQ. The CDR3 consists of 14 residues. The CDR3: CASSLDRGATEAFF. The CDR3 bases are TGTGCCAGCAGCTTAGACAGGGGAGCCACTGAAGCTTTCTTT.

The genes are TRBV19 and TRBJ2-3, with 10 nucleotides matching TRBD1. The length of the CDR3 is 15 residues. V lost 7 bases and J lost 2; bases outside the gene matches: 6. Looked up from germline, CDR1 is LNHDA and CDR2 is SQIVND (reference sequence). CDR3 in DNA: TGTGCCAGTACTCGACAGGGGGCCGCCACAGATACGCAGTATTTT. Residues: CASTRQGAATDTQYF.

This clone was recorded a few times. The rearrangement links TRBV14 to TRBJ1-3; D unclear. Germline lookup yields CDR1 SGHDN and CDR2 FVKESK. CDR3 length: 11 residues. The V end lost 1 base, the J end lost 7 bases, and 2 bases lay between the germline ends. In nucleotides, the CDR3 is TGTGCCAGCAGCCAAGTGAACACCATATATTTT. Protein product: CASSQVNTIYF.

This chain uses TRBV6-2 or TRBV6-3 with TRBJ2-2; 12 bases map to TRBD2. V lost 5 bases to trimming and J lost 0 bases; unmatched junction nucleotides: 7. Germline lookup yields CDR1 MNHEY and CDR2 SVGEGT. This CDR3 comprises 18 residues. The CDR3 spells CASSKARTSGTNTGELFF. In DNA, the CDR3 is TGTGCCAGCAGTAAAGCCCGGACTAGCGGGACGAACACCGGGGAGCTGTTTTTT.

The chain combines TRBV27 with TRBJ2-7, with 13 bases matching TRBD2. Trimming took 5 bases from V and 3 from J; bases not matched to a gene: 10. Germline-derived CDR1 and CDR2 are MNHEY and SMNVEV (reference sequence). The CDR3 has 17 amino acids. CDR3 nucleotides: TGTGCCAGCAGTCAAACGGGACTAGCGGGATCGGGCTACGAGCAGTACTTC. Amino acid sequence: CASSQTGLAGSGYEQYF.

The chain joins TRBV30 to TRBJ2-7; D is undetermined. This CDR3 region has 13 residues. The germline CDR1 and CDR2 sequences are GTSNPN and SVGIG (reference sequence). The V and J ends lost 3 bases and 0 bases respectively, with 9 bases between them. The CDR3 DNA is TGTGCCTGGAGGATGCCTAGCTCCTACGAGCAGTACTTC. Translation: CAWRMPSSYEQYF.

The chain carries TRBV28 and TRBJ1-3; D perhaps matches TRBD1 (6 bases). This CDR3 is 15 amino acids long. The ends were cut back, 7 bases at V and 0 bases at J, with 13 bases in the middle. The germline V gene encodes CDR1 MDHEN and CDR2 SYDVKM. The CDR3 region is CASNRGGGSGNTIYF. The CDR3 DNA reads TGTGCCAGCAACAGAGGGGGGGGCTCTGGAAACACCATATATTTT.

This chain uses TRBV5-8 with TRBJ2-5, with 13 bases that match TRBD2. Germline assignment: CDR1 SGHTS and CDR2 YDEGEE. This CDR3 is 17 amino acids long. After removal of 4 bases from V and 9 bases from J, the junction contained 15 bases not matched to a gene. CDR3 bases: TGTGCCAGCAGCCATAGGCGGACTAGCGGGAGCTCGGGGGCCCAGTACTTC. This translates into CASSHRRTSGSSGAQYF.

The CDR3 coding sequence is TGTGCCAGCAGTGAACCGGGGACAGGAAACACCATATATTTT. As protein: CASSEPGTGNTIYF. The J gene is TRBJ1-3, the V gene TRBV25-1; D possibly corresponds to TRBD1 (6 bases). Germline V gene data show CDR1 as MGHDK and CDR2 as SYGVNS. The CDR3 is 14 residues long. V lost 2 bases, J lost 4 bases, and 9 bases lay in between. Variable domain in full (rest from reference TRBV25-1 and TRBJ1-3): EADIYQTPRYLVIGTGKKITLECSQTMGHDKMYWYQQDPGMELHLIHYSYGVNSTEKGDLSSESTVSRIRTEHFPLTLESARPSHTSQYLCASSEPGTGNTIYFGEGSWLTVV.

This clone was observed once. V usage is TRBV5-1 and J usage is TRBJ2-5; no definite D call. The CDR3 is 13 amino acids. Germline CDR1 and CDR2: SGHRS and YFSETQ. V lost 3 bases and J 3 bases, leaving 9 bases between the germline ends. The chain's CDR3 is CASSSNLKETQYF. As DNA, the CDR3 is TGCGCCAGCAGCTCTAATTTGAAAGAGACCCAGTACTTC.

This sequence joins TRBV6-2 or TRBV6-3 and TRBJ1-6, with no clear D. Germline V gives CDR1 MNHEY, CDR2 SVGEGT. V was clipped by 6 bases and J by 10 bases, with 19 bases between them. This CDR3 has 15 residues. The CDR3 sequence is CASSPAGSGYSPLHF. The CDR3 coding sequence is TGTGCCAGCAGCCCAGCGGGGTCGGGGTACTCACCCCTCCACTTT.